The 30 T cell receptor beta chains below were found in one sample sequenced in a study of T-cell reconstitution after alpha-beta-depleted transplantation in children. It was with unique molecular identifiers that the TCRbeta library was prepared. TCRdb re-called the PCR reads with MiXCR, one entry per CDR3 protein. The profile shows 190,000 or so distinct CDR3 sequences, 5.5% to 7% of them singletons. Sequencing was performed on PBMCs, taken before TCRalphabeta/CD19-depleted stem cell transplant. The receptors originated from a girl under three years old with combined immunodeficiency, due to receive a stem cell transplant.

This clonotype turned up a few times. The chain carries TRBV5-1 and TRBJ2-5; the match to TRBD2 covers 10 bases. CDR1 SGHRS and CDR2 YFSETQ come from the germline V gene. This CDR3 contains 16 residues. J lost 2 bases, V lost 0 bases, and 4 bases had no gene match. The CDR3 bases are TGCGCCAGCAGCTTGGTTCTTAGCGGGAGGCAAGAGACCCAGTACTTC. Translating it yields CASSLVLSGRQETQYF.

This clonotype was seen many times. The V gene is TRBV6-2 or TRBV6-3, the J gene TRBJ2-1; D remains ambiguous. CDR3 size: 13 residues. V was trimmed by 4 bases and J by 4 bases, leaving 8 bases between them. Germline CDR1 is MNHEY and CDR2 is SVGEGT. The CDR3 here is CASSWTAYNEQFF. The CDR3, as DNA: TGTGCCAGCAGTTGGACGGCGTACAATGAGCAGTTCTTC.

This clonotype was seen ten or more times. This rearrangement joins TRBV5-6 to TRBJ2-7; 7 positions agree with TRBD1. The CDR3 is made up of 14 amino acids. V trimming: 6 bases; J trimming: 2 bases; junction bases outside the gene matches: 8. Germline V CDR1 and CDR2: SGHDT, YYEEEE. CDR3 amino acids: CASTIRGGAYEQYF. CDR3 nucleotides: TGTGCCAGCACCATCCGAGGGGGCGCCTACGAGCAGTACTTC.

This clonotype was seen ten or more times. This chain uses TRBV29-1 with TRBJ1-2; no reliable D call. Germline V CDR1 and CDR2: SQVTM, ANQGSEA. V was clipped by 3 bases and J by 8 bases, with 22 bases between them. The CDR3 contains 15 residues. The CDR3: CSVDNQLELMGGYTF. Here the CDR3 DNA reads TGCAGCGTTGATAACCAGCTCGAGCTAATGGGAGGCTACACCTTC.

A word on this clonotype: This may come from a read error, since a much larger clone is one base off. V and J are TRBV5-6 and TRBJ2-1; 9 bases line up with TRBD2. Germline lookup yields CDR1 SGHDT and CDR2 YYEEEE. This CDR3 has 16 amino acids. CDR3 nucleotides: TGTGGCAGCAGCGGGATTAGCGGGGGCCCCTACAATGAGCAGTTCTTC. This translates into CGSSGISGGPYNEQFF.

There are many counts of this clonotype. The genes are TRBV18 and TRBJ2-2, with 14 bases matching TRBD2. The CDR3 extends over 21 amino acids. V shed 1 base, J shed 4 bases, and the junction held 14 bases outside the gene matches. Germline V gene data show CDR1 as KGHSH and CDR2 as LQKENI. DNA for the CDR3: TGTGCCAGCTCACCACAAATGAGACTAGCGGGAGGGCGAGGAGGCACCGGGGAGCTGTTTTTT. It yields the protein CASSPQMRLAGGRGGTGELFF.

This clonotype was observed at least ten times. The V gene is TRBV29-1, the J gene TRBJ1-3, with D tentatively TRBD1 (5 bases). This CDR3 is 18 amino acids long. Trimming took off 0 bases at V and 0 bases at J, with 18 bases between the two ends. Per germline, CDR1 SQVTM and CDR2 ANQGSEA. Here the CDR3 DNA reads TGCAGCGTTGAAGACCCACGACAGACTACTTCCTCTGGAAACACCATATATTTT. It specifies CSVEDPRQTTSSGNTIYF.

This clonotype was seen ten or more times. This chain connects TRBV7-6 to TRBJ2-7; 9 positions match TRBD1. From germline, CDR1 is SGHVS and CDR2 FNYEAQ. The ends lost 4 bases at V and 0 bases at J; junction bases unmatched: 1. CDR3 size: 14 residues. The chain's CDR3 is CASSWTGASYEQYF. CDR3 DNA: TGTGCCAGCAGCTGGACAGGGGCCTCCTACGAGCAGTACTTC.

This clonotype was seen many times. The V gene is TRBV20-1, the J gene TRBJ2-1; TRBD2 matches at 12 bases. V lost 4 bases, J lost 1 base, and 14 bases stayed unmatched. The V gene's germline CDR1 is DFQATT and CDR2 SNEGSKA (reference sequence). There are 19 residues in the CDR3. CDR3 protein: CSATGGELAGGPSYNEQFF. As DNA, the CDR3 is TGCAGTGCTACTGGGGGAGAACTAGCGGGAGGCCCTTCCTACAATGAGCAGTTCTTC.

This clonotype was found a few times. The chain couples TRBV24-1 to TRBJ1-1, with a possible D match to TRBD1 (6 bases). There are 13 residues in the CDR3. The V gene lost 9 bases and the J gene lost 5 bases, with 15 bases spanning the gap. Looked up from germline, CDR1 is KGHDR and CDR2 is SFDVKD. As DNA, the CDR3 is TGTGCCACCGAAGAGGGGGGTCAGACTGAAGCTTTCTTT. Translating it yields CATEEGGQTEAFF.

Ten or more counts support this clonotype. The chain carries TRBV29-1 and TRBJ2-3; 11 nucleotides match TRBD1. This CDR3 has 16 residues. The V and J ends lost 4 bases and 3 bases, in that order; junction bases with no gene match: 9. Germline V lookup: CDR1 SQVTM, CDR2 ANQGSEA. The CDR3 sequence: CSVGGGQGVVTDTQYF. DNA for the CDR3: TGCAGCGTTGGAGGGGGACAGGGGGTAGTGACAGATACGCAGTATTTT.

This clonotype was observed at least ten times. The V and J genes are TRBV7-2 and TRBJ1-5, with D tentatively TRBD1 (5 bases). The V end was cut by 5 bases, the J end by 0 bases, with 11 bases between. The CDR3 runs 15 residues. The germline V gene has CDR1 SGHTA and CDR2 FQGNSA. In DNA form, the CDR3 reads TGTGCCAGCAGCCCCAGGGTTCTTAGCAATCAGCCCCAGCATTTT. This gives the protein CASSPRVLSNQPQHF. The whole variable domain, remainder taken from reference TRBV7-2 and TRBJ1-5, is GAGVSQSPSNKVTEKGKDVELRCDPISGHTALYWYRQSLGQGLEFLIYFQGNSAPDKSGLPSDRFSAERTGGSVSTLTIQRTQQEDSAVYLCASSPRVLSNQPQHFGDGTRLSIL.

This clonotype was detected many times. V and J are TRBV13 and TRBJ2-7, with a tentative D call TRBD2 (7 bases). CDR1 and CDR2 from the germline V gene are PRHDT and FYEKMQ (reference sequence). The length of the CDR3 is 14 residues. V was cut by 8 bases and J by 2 bases, with 16 bases left in between. The CDR3 DNA sequence: TGTGCCAGCGGAAGGGGGGGTCCGGCCTACGAGCAGTACTTC. Translated: CASGRGGPAYEQYF.

In its sample, this clonotype was seen many times. The V call is TRBV24-1, the J call TRBJ2-1; TRBD2 matches 7 bases. The CDR3 has 17 residues. Trimming removed 4 bases from V and 0 bases from J; junction bases left unmatched: 8. In germline, CDR1 is KGHDR, CDR2 SFDVKD. CDR3 protein: CATSDSSGVGSYNEQFF. CDR3 DNA sequence: TGTGCCACCAGTGACTCGAGCGGGGTAGGCTCCTACAATGAGCAGTTCTTC.

This clonotype was counted ten times or more. V and J are TRBV3-1 and TRBJ1-5; D gene uncertain. Deletions cut 4 bases from V and 1 base from J, with 8 bases between. Germline lookup yields CDR1 LGHDT and CDR2 YNNKEL (reference sequence). This CDR3 is built from 14 residues. The CDR3 sequence is CASSRRPSNQPQHF. The CDR3 region has the DNA TGTGCCAGCAGCCGTCGCCCCAGCAATCAGCCCCAGCATTTT.

This clonotype was counted many times. V gene TRBV7-8 combines with J gene TRBJ1-1, with unresolved D. This CDR3 contains 13 residues. CDR1 and CDR2 (germline): SGHVS, FQNEAQ. V was shortened by 2 bases and J by 4 bases, with 8 bases between the two germline ends. The CDR3 loop reads CASSLHPGTEAFF. CDR3 nucleotides: TGTGCCAGCAGCTTACACCCGGGCACTGAAGCTTTCTTT.

This clonotype has a count of ten or more. The gene calls are TRBV5-1 and TRBJ2-7; no clear D gene. V was pared by 0 bases and J by 2 bases, with 9 bases between. Germline values: CDR1 SGHRS, CDR2 YFSETQ. The CDR3 sequence is 14 residues long. In DNA, the CDR3 is TGCGCCAGCAGCTTGGACCCGTTTCCCTACGAGCAGTACTTC. It is translated as CASSLDPFPYEQYF.

This clonotype was seen many times. This sequence joins TRBV15 and TRBJ1-5; 9 bases match TRBD1. With V trimmed by 3 bases and J by 7 bases, 10 bases remained unmatched. Germline V CDR1 and CDR2: LNHNV, YYDKDF (reference sequence). The CDR3 covers 16 residues. The DNA for the CDR3 is TGTGCCACCAGCAGGCCGGGACAGGGCTTCGAGCAGCCCCAGCATTTT. Its translation: CATSRPGQGFEQPQHF.

The V gene is TRBV12-3 or TRBV12-4, the J gene TRBJ2-5, with D possibly matching TRBD1 (6 bases). The length of the CDR3 is 16 residues. CDR3 in amino acids: CTCSLFRGHLQETQYF. The DNA for the CDR3 is TGTACCTGCAGTTTATTTCGGGGACACCTTCAAGAGACCCAGTACTTC.

This clonotype was counted only a few times. The chain employs TRBV7-2 and TRBJ2-7; D is undetermined. The length of the CDR3 is 14 residues. Germline V gives CDR1 SGHTA, CDR2 FQGNSA. Trimming stripped 0 bases from V and 0 bases from J, with 6 bases between. The CDR3 DNA reads as TGTGCCAGCAGCTTAGCTAGTAGCTCCTACGAGCAGTACTTC. Residues: CASSLASSSYEQYF.

The chain links TRBV20-1 to TRBJ2-7; 8 positions match TRBD2. The CDR3 extends over 14 amino acids. CDR1 and CDR2 (germline): DFQATT, SNEGSKA (reference sequence). The ends lost 6 bases at V and 3 bases at J; junction bases unmatched: 10. CDR3 amino acids: CSALDPSGSYEQYF. CDR3 nucleotide sequence: TGCAGTGCACTCGATCCGAGCGGGAGCTACGAGCAGTACTTC.

The chain uses TRBV29-1 and TRBJ2-3, with 9 bases fitting TRBD1. The CDR3 is 15 amino acids. The V segment lost 7 bases and the J segment 2 bases; nucleotides outside the gene matches: 10. Germline lookup yields CDR1 SQVTM and CDR2 ANQGSEA. CDR3 amino acids: CSAGGQGVSTDTQYF. Here the CDR3 DNA reads TGCAGCGCCGGGGGACAGGGAGTTTCCACAGATACGCAGTATTTT.

This clonotype was seen ten or more times. The chain is built from TRBV4-2 and TRBJ2-3; 8 positions agree with TRBD2. The CDR3 spans 17 residues. V was clipped by 0 bases and J by 5 bases; unmatched bases: 10. Germline CDR1 and CDR2: LGHNA and YNFKEQ. The CDR3 here is CASSQESVAGHLDTQYF. Here the CDR3 DNA reads TGTGCCAGCAGCCAAGAATCGGTAGCGGGGCATTTAGATACGCAGTATTTT.

This clonotype was observed many times. This rearrangement joins TRBV7-9 to TRBJ2-3; 9 bases match TRBD1. The length of the CDR3 is 17 residues. Germline values: CDR1 SEHNR, CDR2 FQNEAQ (reference sequence). The J segment lost 1 base and the V segment lost 5 bases, leaving 10 bases of the junction unmatched. The CDR3 nucleotides read TGTGCCAGCAGCCCACAGTGGACAGGGGACGGCACAGATACGCAGTATTTT. It translates to CASSPQWTGDGTDTQYF.

The table lists this clonotype with many counts. J is TRBJ2-7 and V is TRBV10-3, with D unresolved. Trimming shortened V by 2 bases and J by 1 base, and 15 bases separated the two germline ends. CDR3 length: 16 residues. CDR1 ENHRY and CDR2 SYGVKD come from the germline V gene. CDR3 region: CAISELLTRSSYEQYF. The CDR3 DNA reads as TGTGCCATCAGTGAGCTCCTGACAAGGTCGTCCTACGAGCAGTACTTC.

This clonotype has ten or more counts. V gene TRBV29-1 combines with J gene TRBJ2-1; D is possibly TRBD2 (6 bases). The length of the CDR3 is 16 residues. Trimming cost V 4 bases and J 5 bases, with 21 bases left between them. The germline V gene has CDR1 SQVTM and CDR2 ANQGSEA. CDR3 in DNA: TGCAGCGTTGCCGGGGTCGACTGGGGGGTACACAATGAGCAGTTCTTC. This translates into CSVAGVDWGVHNEQFF.

This clonotype showed up many times. This rearrangement joins TRBV9 to TRBJ2-2, with D perhaps TRBD2 (6 bases). Germline CDR1 SGDLS, CDR2 YYNGEE. This CDR3 has 16 amino acids. Trimming took off 0 bases at V and 1 base at J, with 10 bases between the two ends. CDR3 nucleotides: TGTGCCAGCAGCGTAGGGGCTAGCGTGAACACCGGGGAGCTGTTTTTT. Encoded protein: CASSVGASVNTGELFF.

This clonotype was seen a few times. The chain uses TRBV5-5 and TRBJ2-5; 9 nucleotides line up with TRBD2. The CDR3 contains 15 residues. Germline trimming cut 2 bases from V and 2 bases from J; bases unmatched to any gene: 4. Per the germline V gene, CDR1 is SGHKS and CDR2 is YYEKEE (reference sequence). Here the CDR3 reads CASSFLRGGQETQYF. DNA for the CDR3: TGTGCCAGCAGCTTCTTGCGGGGGGGACAAGAGACCCAGTACTTC.

In this sample, this clonotype turned up many times. V gene TRBV6-1 combines with J gene TRBJ2-1, with D hard to call. The V gene's germline CDR1 is MNHNS and CDR2 SASEGT. The CDR3 length is 14 residues. Trimming stripped 4 bases from V and 8 bases from J, with 15 bases between. The CDR3 reads CASSAQDRAHEQFF. The CDR3, as DNA: TGTGCCAGCAGTGCTCAGGACCGAGCGCATGAGCAGTTCTTC.

In this sample, this clonotype turned up a few times. The rearrangement links TRBV2 to TRBJ2-1; D is ambiguous. The germline V gene has CDR1 SNHLY and CDR2 FYNNEI. Trimming pared 8 bases from V and 7 bases from J, leaving 15 bases between. The CDR3 extends over 13 amino acids. Here the CDR3 reads CASPSIRENEQFF. The CDR3 bases are TGTGCCAGCCCGTCCATAAGGGAAAATGAGCAGTTCTTC.